The source of this T cell receptor beta chain is a study of cytomegalovirus exposure and HLA in healthy donors (dated by TCRdb to the late 2010s). Turning to the overall study: An earlier analysis of 587 of the donors reported 250 to 350 Gb of sequence data and some 110 million unique TCR beta sequences obtained from approximately 180 million T cells. Typing coverage varied by locus: roughly 620-640 donors for A, B, C, DRB1 and DQB1; approximately 500 for DQA1; some 610 for DPA1; approximately 450 for DPB1. On average, around 200,000 unique TCR beta nucleotide sequences were sequenced per donor among a few hundred genotyped donors of the cohort, with 15% to 20% of those sequences being non-productive. In an earlier analysis of about 590 of the donors, high-throughput TCR beta sequencing was used to judge whether each TCR beta V gene segment behaved as functional or pseudogenic. Every discovery cohort repertoire had been produced on one sequencing platform. Several DR-DQ haplotypes were treated as single units for association and clustering because of strong linkage in the cohort. Donor age, sex, ethnicity and CMV serostatus were collected together with the repertoire data. Class I and class II HLA loci were covered by the typing at four-digit resolution. Of the roughly 410 genotyped donors, roughly 76% were placed in the genetic ancestry cluster associated with self-reported Caucasian donors. The study profiled the T cell repertoires of hundreds of subjects by immunosequencing and related them to cytomegalovirus serostatus. In a later genetic analysis, genome-wide SNP genotypes for 398 of the 666 donors were used, and that subset was treated as a discovery cohort. A later analysis re-examined previously published TCR beta repertoires from 600 to 700 donors and added high-resolution HLA genotyping to investigate patterns of TCR occurrence. Rather than drawing on any new phenotypic data, the later analysis identified candidate immune exposures from TCR beta sequences and the way those sequences occurred across donors. An early release that covered 640 HLA-typed donors contained around 300 gigabases of sequencing data and 65 million to 100 million unique TCR sequences. Besides the first cohort of around 670 subjects, a separate validation cohort made up of some 110 different subjects was used. High-throughput TCR immunosequencing, statistical association of individual TCRs with disease status, and machine learning were combined to predict cytomegalovirus infection status. The aim of the study was to test whether cataloging public T cell receptors could identify signatures of past pathogen exposure.

The cohort comprised 670 or so healthy bone marrow donors. At the time of sampling, every cohort member was nominally healthy, though immune exposures that went unrecorded were likely present. The donor tested CMV seronegative, placing the donor among the roughly 350 seronegative members of the cohort. A peripheral blood sample was provided by each donor, and peripheral blood mononuclear cells were used for TCR beta sequencing. The Qiagen DNeasy Blood Extraction Kit was used to extract genomic DNA from the blood cell samples. The cysteine opens and the phenylalanine closes a CDR3 of 15 amino acids. Only the CDR3 part of the read is kept: 45 bases, read in frame from the first base. CDR1 and CDR2 were assigned from the germline V gene as SGHTS and YDEGEE. V has 0 bases trimmed and J has 8 bases trimmed; junction bases matching no gene number 9. What the work shows at the level of the full study, not this receptor alone: A cluster of highly shared sequence variants was judged likely to represent a technical artifact of the sequencing pipeline. In the study, 150 to 200 TCR beta chains were listed as associated with cytomegalovirus. It was suggested by the authors that the approach could potentially be generalized to other disease states and immunological phenotypes. A later analysis found that most CMV-associated TCR beta chains appeared HLA-restricted, with HLA associations seemingly driven largely by CMV exposure. For the cohort, immune exposure information was limited to CMV serostatus. Three of the identified cytomegalovirus-associated TCR beta chains were confirmed in vitro to be specific for cytomegalovirus antigens. Most TCR sequences were observed very rarely across donors, whereas some public TCRs were present in many individuals. A later genetic analysis associated a missense DCLRE1C variant with V-gene and J-gene trimming of TCR beta chains, and an independent cohort replicated the association. According to a later analysis, TCR association rates differed among HLA loci, with DRB1 alleles showing the most associated TCRs and HLA-C alleles showing the fewest. In both the original and validation cohorts, the classifier was reported to diagnose cytomegalovirus status with high specificity and sensitivity. A later analysis found that HLA-associated TCR beta chains were more clonally expanded and had lower generation probabilities than equally common non-associated chains. Fewer than 20 rarely observed V segments, including chromosome 9 orphons, were excluded from the earlier analysis of a few hundred of the donors because counts were too low. The 87-base-pair reads could not distinguish some IMGT-functional V segments, including TRBV6-2 and TRBV6-3, so those segments were excluded. Because HLA typing was missing for some donors at each locus, association tests included only the typed subset. A later genetic analysis reported fewer N-insertions in productive TCRs among donors in an Asian-associated ancestry cluster than the roughly 720-donor mean. A further reported finding was that TCR beta sequences accurately predicted the HLA-A and HLA-B alleles for most subjects in the first cohort. Sequencing depth was assumed to be roughly uniform across donors in the presence/absence analyses, though that assumption may not hold. Specific HLA alleles were associated with roughly 16,000 TCR beta sequences at a false discovery rate of 0.05 in a later analysis. When HLA alleles, especially DR and DQ, strongly co-occurred, attributing TCR associations to individual alleles was difficult. In an earlier analysis of around 600 of the donors, most TCR beta V segments were observed in productive rearrangements about 87% or about 30% of the time, broadly matching IMGT annotations. The cohort was sequenced for TCR beta chains only, and without alpha or paired-chain data the features that could be detected were limited. A later analysis reported that several top co-occurrence clusters appeared linked to parvovirus B19, influenza, CMV and Epstein-Barr virus. Correlated functional status among segregating V segments might reflect linkage disequilibrium, but an unknown experimental factor could not be ruled out.

About this clone: Its recognized antigen is unknown. Nothing much larger sits one base from this clone, and base qualities are not available.

The protocol used for the library was the immunoSEQ multiplex PCR assay. A mixture of 60 forward primers for TCR Vbeta segments and 13 reverse primers for TCR Jbeta segments was used in the multiplex PCR. A multiplex PCR assay on genomic DNA amplified the CDR3 region of rearranged TCR beta genes. Amplified TCR beta libraries were sequenced as 87-base-pair reads on the Illumina HiSeq System. The study's own analysis went as follows. Across the 600 to 700 repertoires, a later analysis counted tens of millions of unique TCR beta chains, some 11 million of which were shared by at least two donors. A nearest-neighbor algorithm error-corrected the raw reads and collapsed the reads into unique sequences, merging closely related sequences to remove PCR and sequencing errors. To assign V, D and J gene segments, CDR3 sequences were aligned to IMGT reference sequences. For a sequence to be retained, a match of at least six nucleotides to both a V gene segment and a J gene segment was required. A rearrangement was called productive if the CDR3 had no stop codons and remained in frame with V and J, and every other rearrangement was called non-productive. CDR3 was defined according to IMGT convention as the region running from the second conserved V-encoded cysteine to the conserved J-encoded phenylalanine. In an earlier analysis of approximately 590 of the donors, sequences lacking an unambiguous match to a single V gene segment were excluded. In an earlier analysis of approximately 500 of the donors, a V segment was called functional when productive rearrangements were above 56.7%, and segregating when the standard deviation between donors exceeded 5%. A statistical classification framework was built to diagnose cytomegalovirus status from the catalog of TCR beta chain sequences. V and J gene assignment, in a later analysis, came from comparing TCR nucleotide sequences with IMGT/GENE-DB human TR gene sequences. Using the TCRdist pipeline, a later analysis assigned CDR3 sequences along with most-parsimonious VDJ recombination scenarios. In a later analysis, every TCR beta chain was defined by the combination of its CDR3 amino acid sequence and its V-gene family, and reads without a unique V-gene family were dropped. In a later analysis, approximately 640 highly shared, low-generation-probability nucleotide sequences were removed to address suspected cross-contamination and a sequencing artifact. In a later analysis, a clonal expansion index for each public chain was calculated from normalized within-repertoire ranks of inferred template counts. Generation probabilities in a later analysis came from a VDJ recombination model fitted to out-of-frame rearrangements, and those results were checked against IGoR. In a later analysis, hypergeometric tests were used to score TCR-TCR, TCR-HLA and TCR-CMV co-occurrence, with a repertoire-size bias correction applied to TCR pairs. A later analysis estimated false discovery rates by permuting HLA or CMV assignments 20 times. In a later analysis, co-occurring TCRs were grouped using DBSCAN, with TCRdist sequence similarity added in when clustering inside HLA-allele-positive subsets. For co-occurrence clustering, repertoires with fewer than 30,000 or more than 120,000 public chains were excluded, along with roughly five repertoires with anomalous nucleotide sharing. Imported from immuneACCESS, the table was reduced by TCRdb to in-frame sequences with V and J called. These copies leave out some clones; in studies compared against another copy, an unresolved V gene accounts for under half, and the cause of the remainder is not known. The DNA gave D and trimming, while V, J and clone size come from that table. The sample table records 150,000 to 170,000 clones; 70% to 80% of these occur just once. Of the sample, about 2.1% is held by the ten largest clones.

The rearrangement joined TRBV5-8 to TRBJ2-3, with 7 middle bases fitting TRBD2. What was sequenced was PBMCs. This receptor was obtained from a man aged 25 to 45 in good health and CMV-seronegative. The nucleotide sequence is TGTGCCAGCAGCTTGGAACTAGCGATGGGGGGTACGCAGTATTTT. Translation gives CASSLELAMGGTQYF.